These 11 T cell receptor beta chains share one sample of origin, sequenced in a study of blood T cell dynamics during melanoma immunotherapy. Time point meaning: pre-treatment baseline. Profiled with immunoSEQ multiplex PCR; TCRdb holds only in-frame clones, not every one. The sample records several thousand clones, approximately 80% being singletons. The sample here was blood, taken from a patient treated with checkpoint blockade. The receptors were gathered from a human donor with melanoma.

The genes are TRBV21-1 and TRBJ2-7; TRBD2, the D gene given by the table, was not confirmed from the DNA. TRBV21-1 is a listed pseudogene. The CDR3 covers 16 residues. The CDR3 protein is CASSKDPLAGGEEQYF. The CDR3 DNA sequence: TGTGCCAGCAGCAAAGACCCCCTAGCGGGAGGTGAAGAGCAGTACTTC.

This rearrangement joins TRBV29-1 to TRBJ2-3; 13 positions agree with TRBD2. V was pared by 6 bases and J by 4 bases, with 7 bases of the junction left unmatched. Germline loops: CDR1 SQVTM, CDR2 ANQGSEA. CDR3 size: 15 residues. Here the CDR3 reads CSVGPGLAGADTQYF. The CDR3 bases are TGCAGCGTGGGACCTGGACTAGCGGGAGCAGATACGCAGTATTTT.

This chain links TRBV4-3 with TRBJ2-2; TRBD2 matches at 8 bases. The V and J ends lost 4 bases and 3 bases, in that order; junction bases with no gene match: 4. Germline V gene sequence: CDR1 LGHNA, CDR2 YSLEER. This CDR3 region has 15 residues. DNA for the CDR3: TGCGCCAGCAGCCCCCGGGAGGGGGACACCGGGGAGCTGTTTTTT. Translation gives CASSPREGDTGELFF.

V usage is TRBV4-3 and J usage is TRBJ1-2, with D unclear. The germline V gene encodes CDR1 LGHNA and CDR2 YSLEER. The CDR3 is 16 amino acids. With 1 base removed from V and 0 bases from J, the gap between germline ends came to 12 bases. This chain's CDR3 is CASSQVGGRANYGYTF. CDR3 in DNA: TGCGCCAGCAGCCAAGTGGGCGGACGAGCTAACTATGGCTACACCTTC.

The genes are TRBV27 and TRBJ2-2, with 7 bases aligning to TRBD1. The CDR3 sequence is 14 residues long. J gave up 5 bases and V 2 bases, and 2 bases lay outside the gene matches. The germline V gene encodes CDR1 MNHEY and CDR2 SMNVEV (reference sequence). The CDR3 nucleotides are TGTGCCAGCAGTTTAAACAGGGGAACCGGGGAGCTGTTTTTT. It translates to CASSLNRGTGELFF.

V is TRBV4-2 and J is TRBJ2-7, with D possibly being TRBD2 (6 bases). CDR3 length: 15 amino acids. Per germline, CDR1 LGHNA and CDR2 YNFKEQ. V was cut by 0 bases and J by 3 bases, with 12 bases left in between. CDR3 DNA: TGTGCCAGCAGCCAAGATATTAAGGAGGGCTACGAGCAGTACTTC. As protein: CASSQDIKEGYEQYF.

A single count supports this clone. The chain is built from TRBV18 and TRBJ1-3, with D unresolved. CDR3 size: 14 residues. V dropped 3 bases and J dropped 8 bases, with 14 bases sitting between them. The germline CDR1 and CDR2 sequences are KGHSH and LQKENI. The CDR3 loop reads CASSPSDAGHTIYF. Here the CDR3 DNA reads TGTGCCAGCTCACCTTCCGACGCGGGTCACACCATATATTTT.

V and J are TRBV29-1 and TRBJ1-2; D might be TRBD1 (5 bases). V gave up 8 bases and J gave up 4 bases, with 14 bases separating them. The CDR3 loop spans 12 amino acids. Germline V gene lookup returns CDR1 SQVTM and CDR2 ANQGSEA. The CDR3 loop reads CSTYGASYGYTF. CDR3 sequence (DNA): TGCAGCACTTACGGGGCTTCCTATGGCTACACCTTC.

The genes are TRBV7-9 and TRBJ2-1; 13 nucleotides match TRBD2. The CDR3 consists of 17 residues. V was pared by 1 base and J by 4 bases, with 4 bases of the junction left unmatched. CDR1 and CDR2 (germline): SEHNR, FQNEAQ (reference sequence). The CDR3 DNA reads TGTGCCAGCAGCTTAGGCGGACTAGCGGGGGCGTACAATGAGCAGTTCTTC. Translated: CASSLGGLAGAYNEQFF. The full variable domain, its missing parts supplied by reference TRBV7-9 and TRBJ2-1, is DTGVSQNPRHKITKRGQNVTFRCDPISEHNRLYWYRQTLGQGPEFLTYFQNEAQLEKSRLLSDRFSAERPKGSFSTLEIQRTEQGDSAMYLCASSLGGLAGAYNEQFFGPGTRLTVL.

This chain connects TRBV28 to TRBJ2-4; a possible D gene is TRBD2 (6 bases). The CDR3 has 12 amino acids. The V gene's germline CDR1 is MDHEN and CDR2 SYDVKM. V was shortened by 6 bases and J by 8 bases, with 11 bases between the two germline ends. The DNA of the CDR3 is TGTGCCAGCAGCCGGGGGAAAGACATTCAGTACTTC. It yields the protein CASSRGKDIQYF.

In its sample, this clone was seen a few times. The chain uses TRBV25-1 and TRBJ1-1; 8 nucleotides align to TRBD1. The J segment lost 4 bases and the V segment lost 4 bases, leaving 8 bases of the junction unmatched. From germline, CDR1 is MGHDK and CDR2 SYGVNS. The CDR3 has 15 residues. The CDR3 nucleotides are TGTGCCAGCAGTGGGACAGGGCCTTTCGGCACTGAAGCTTTCTTT. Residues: CASSGTGPFGTEAFF.